The 27 T cell receptor beta chains below all came from one sample that was sequenced in a study of T-cell memory formation after mild COVID-19. TCRdb analysed the 5' RACE reads with MiXCR anew, one entry per CDR3 protein. The sample shows 300,000 to 400,000 distinct CDR3 sequences, 25% to 30% of them seen only once. Sequencing was done on a sample of PBMCs or a T cell subset sorted from them (not recorded which). The receptors were gathered from an adult woman who had mild COVID-19 (a few samples of this study predate the infection). Cell type and time point are not known.

This clonotype was recorded a few times. The J gene is TRBJ2-3, the V gene TRBV3-1; TRBD2 matches 16 bases. The CDR3 length is 18 residues. Per the germline V gene, CDR1 is LGHDT and CDR2 is YNNKEL (reference sequence). The J segment lost 6 bases and the V segment lost 0 bases, leaving 6 bases of the junction unmatched. The CDR3 nucleotides are TGTGCCAGCAGCCAAGATAGGGGACTAGCGGGAGGGCTGGATACGCAGTATTTT. Translation: CASSQDRGLAGGLDTQYF.

This clonotype was seen a few times. This chain connects TRBV6-5 to TRBJ2-1; tentative D call: TRBD1 (6 bases). The CDR3 sequence is 15 residues long. Germline CDR1 MNHEY, CDR2 SVGAGI. The V end lost 4 bases, the J end lost 2 bases, and 12 bases lay between the germline ends. CDR3 sequence: CASSSQGSPYNEQFF. The CDR3 bases are TGTGCCAGCAGTTCGCAGGGGAGCCCCTACAATGAGCAGTTCTTC.

This rearrangement joins TRBV13 to TRBJ2-5, with D uncertain. CDR3 length: 15 residues. Between the trimmed V and J ends, which lost 1 base and 3 bases, there was a span of 12 bases. Germline assignment: CDR1 PRHDT and CDR2 FYEKMQ (reference sequence). As DNA, the CDR3 is TGTGCCAGCAGCTTAGTCGGGTTAAGAGAAGAGACCCAGTACTTC. It specifies CASSLVGLREETQYF. The full variable domain, completed using reference TRBV13 and TRBJ2-5, is AAGVIQSPRHLIKEKRETATLKCYPIPRHDTVYWYQQGPGQDPQFLISFYEKMQSDKGSIPDRFSAQQFSDYHSELNMSSLELGDSALYFCASSLVGLREETQYFGPGTRLLVL.

This clonotype was recorded a few times. The V call is TRBV7-9, the J call TRBJ1-2, with 8 nucleotides matching TRBD1. CDR1 SEHNR and CDR2 FQNEAQ come from the germline V gene (reference sequence). CDR3 size: 15 residues. The junction had 9 bases not matched to a gene; V was cut back by 4 bases and J by 5 bases. Written as DNA, the CDR3 is TGTGCCAGCAGCTCAGCAGGGGGCCAGGGATATGGCTACACCTTC. Its translation: CASSSAGGQGYGYTF.

The chain joins TRBV2 to TRBJ1-4, with D tentatively TRBD1 (6 bases). The CDR3 is 16 amino acids. Trimming pared 5 bases from V and 1 base from J, leaving 14 bases between. CDR1 is SNHLY, CDR2 FYNNEI, per germline. The chain's CDR3 is CASSSLGGETNEKLFF. DNA for the CDR3: TGTGCCAGCAGTTCGTTGGGGGGCGAAACTAATGAAAAACTGTTTTTT. Supplemented by reference TRBV2 and TRBJ1-4, the full variable domain reads EPEVTQTPSHQVTQMGQEVILRCVPISNHLYFYWYRQILGQKVEFLVSFYNNEISEKSEIFDDQFSVERPDGSNFTLKIRSTKLEDSAMYFCASSSLGGETNEKLFFGSGTQLSVL.

The V and J genes are TRBV20-1 and TRBJ1-2; unclear D gene. Trimming cost V 8 bases and J 4 bases, with 11 bases left between them. Germline V gene lookup returns CDR1 DFQATT and CDR2 SNEGSKA (reference sequence). The CDR3 is made up of 11 amino acids. This chain's CDR3 is CSTGPTYGYTF. The CDR3 DNA is TGCAGTACCGGGCCGACCTATGGCTACACCTTC.

This clonotype was detected only a few times. J is TRBJ2-3 and V is TRBV5-1; D is possibly TRBD1 (5 bases). The CDR3 is 12 residues long. CDR1 is SGHRS and CDR2 is YFSETQ in the germline V gene. V was clipped by 2 bases and J by 9 bases, with 10 bases between them. CDR3 DNA sequence: TGCGCCAGCAGCTTTACCCAGGGAACGCAGTATTTT. Protein sequence: CASSFTQGTQYF.

V and J are TRBV30 and TRBJ1-3; D perhaps matches TRBD1 (6 bases). Germline V lookup: CDR1 GTSNPN, CDR2 SVGIG (reference sequence). Trimming took 4 bases from V and 3 from J, leaving 10 bases between them. The CDR3 is 13 amino acids. For the CDR3, the DNA is TGTGCCTGGAAGCCGGGACATGGAAACACCATATATTTT. It is translated as CAWKPGHGNTIYF.

The rearrangement uses TRBV7-2 and TRBJ1-2, with a possible D match to TRBD1 (6 bases). Trimming stripped 8 bases from V and 4 bases from J, with 17 bases between. This CDR3 is built from 14 residues. CDR1 is SGHTA, CDR2 FQGNSA, per germline. The DNA of the CDR3 is TGTGCCAGCCGACTGGATGGGGGCCCCTATGGCTACACCTTC. It is translated as CASRLDGGPYGYTF.

This clonotype was picked up many times. The V and J genes are TRBV20-1 and TRBJ2-5; 9 nucleotides match TRBD1. The trim removed 3 bases at V and 7 bases at J, leaving 12 bases unmatched. CDR3 length: 15 residues. Per the germline V gene, CDR1 is DFQATT and CDR2 is SNEGSKA (reference sequence). For the CDR3, the DNA is TGCAGTGCTAGTGGGTTGGGACAGGGCTACCGGACCCAGTACTTC. Translating gives CSASGLGQGYRTQYF.

The chain is built from TRBV19 and TRBJ2-2; 8 nucleotides agree with TRBD2. CDR1 is LNHDA and CDR2 is SQIVND in the germline V gene (reference sequence). The junction had 11 bases not matched to a gene; V was cut back by 7 bases and J by 7 bases. The CDR3 contains 15 residues. The CDR3 bases are TGTGCCAGTAACCATCTCGTAGCGGGGCTCGGGGAGCTGTTTTTT. Amino acid sequence: CASNHLVAGLGELFF.

V usage is TRBV7-2 and J usage is TRBJ2-1; D gene ambiguous. Trimming cost V 2 bases and J 9 bases, with 11 bases left between them. Germline V lookup: CDR1 SGHTA, CDR2 FQGNSA. CDR3 length: 13 amino acids. The CDR3 protein is CASSLTLPREQFF. Here the CDR3 DNA reads TGTGCCAGCAGCTTAACCCTTCCGCGTGAGCAGTTCTTC.

The table lists this clonotype with a few counts. The J gene is TRBJ1-5, the V gene TRBV7-9, with TRBD1 as a possible D gene (5 bases). Trimming cost V 5 bases and J 0 bases, with 11 bases left between them. The germline CDR1 and CDR2 sequences are SEHNR and FQNEAQ (reference sequence). The CDR3 totals 15 residues. The CDR3 sequence is CASSAGTYSNQPQHF. The CDR3 DNA sequence: TGTGCCAGCAGCGCGGGGACTTATAGCAATCAGCCCCAGCATTTT.

This chain joins TRBV19 and TRBJ2-7; 11 nucleotides align to TRBD2. This CDR3 region has 14 residues. Unmatched junction bases numbered 4, after V lost 6 bases and J lost 3 bases. Per germline, CDR1 LNHDA and CDR2 SQIVND (reference sequence). The CDR3 coding sequence is TGTGCCAGTAGGCAACTAGCGGGAGACTACGAGCAGTACTTC. Its protein product is CASRQLAGDYEQYF.

This clonotype showed up just a few times. The chain joins TRBV12-3 or TRBV12-4 to TRBJ2-1; no clear D gene. V dropped 7 bases and J dropped 8 bases, with 15 bases sitting between them. The CDR3 totals 13 residues. DNA for the CDR3: TGTGCCAGCACCCCGCCGTTTCGGGATGAGCAGTTCTTC. Its protein is CASTPPFRDEQFF.

The chain has TRBV29-1 and TRBJ2-7, with TRBD2 identical over 9 bases. The ends lost 6 bases at V and 0 bases at J; junction bases unmatched: 3. The CDR3 is 13 residues long. CDR1 is SQVTM, CDR2 ANQGSEA, per germline. CDR3 protein: CSVAGGISYEQYF. As DNA, the CDR3 is TGCAGCGTAGCGGGAGGTATCTCCTACGAGCAGTACTTC.

V is TRBV29-1 and J is TRBJ1-1; D not certain. CDR1 SQVTM and CDR2 ANQGSEA come from the germline V gene. V lost 4 bases to trimming and J lost 0 bases, with 9 bases between them. This CDR3 has 13 residues. The CDR3, as DNA: TGCAGCGTTGCCGACCGGGTGAACACTGAAGCTTTCTTT. Residues: CSVADRVNTEAFF.

V is TRBV20-1 and J is TRBJ1-6, with 7 bases that match TRBD1. There are 13 residues in the CDR3. In germline, CDR1 is DFQATT, CDR2 SNEGSKA (reference sequence). The ends lost 5 bases at V and 7 bases at J; junction bases unmatched: 5. This CDR3 reads CSAGAGGNSPLHF. The CDR3 DNA reads as TGCAGTGCTGGGGCAGGGGGGAATTCACCCCTCCACTTT.

This clonotype came up a few times. The rearrangement links TRBV12-3 or TRBV12-4 to TRBJ1-2, with 7 bases fitting TRBD1. Trimming took 8 bases from V and 2 from J; bases not matched to a gene: 5. The CDR3 consists of 13 residues. CDR3 DNA sequence: TGTGCCAGCGCTCCAGGGGGAAACTATGGCTACACCTTC. Its translation is CASAPGGNYGYTF.

This clonotype has a handful of counts. The chain carries TRBV25-1 and TRBJ1-6; D gene ambiguous. The CDR3 is 14 residues long. The V and J ends lost 1 base and 6 bases respectively, with 7 bases between them. CDR1 is MGHDK and CDR2 is SYGVNS in the germline V gene. CDR3 DNA sequence: TGTGCCAGCAGTGAATTTAGAAGTAATTCACCCCTCCACTTT. It specifies CASSEFRSNSPLHF. Full variable domain (outside the CDR3, taken from reference TRBV25-1 and TRBJ1-6): EADIYQTPRYLVIGTGKKITLECSQTMGHDKMYWYQQDPGMELHLIHYSYGVNSTEKGDLSSESTVSRIRTEHFPLTLESARPSHTSQYLCASSEFRSNSPLHFGNGTRLTVT.

The table lists this clonotype with many counts. The chain employs TRBV4-3 and TRBJ2-7, with TRBD2 matching over 10 bases. CDR3 length equals 14 residues. J gave up 13 bases and V 0 bases, and 9 bases lay outside the gene matches. Germline CDR1 reads LGHNA; CDR2 reads YSLEER. CDR3 in amino acids: CASSQDALAGVVYF. In DNA form, the CDR3 reads TGCGCCAGCAGCCAAGATGCGCTAGCGGGAGTGGTATACTTC.

This clonotype has more than one count but fewer than ten. The chain combines TRBV12-3 or TRBV12-4 with TRBJ2-1; TRBD2 agrees at 14 bases. The CDR3 contains 16 residues. With V trimmed by 5 bases and J by 2 bases, 2 bases remained unmatched. CDR3 residues: CASSTTSGGAYNEQFF. CDR3 DNA sequence: TGTGCCAGCAGTACGACTAGCGGGGGGGCCTACAATGAGCAGTTCTTC.

This clonotype has a handful of counts. This sequence joins TRBV18 and TRBJ2-7; D is perhaps TRBD1 (5 bases). V lost 2 bases and J lost 2, with 10 bases in between. The CDR3 covers 14 residues. Per the germline V gene, CDR1 is KGHSH and CDR2 is LQKENI. Here the CDR3 reads CASSPIGQAYEQYF. CDR3 nucleotide sequence: TGTGCCAGCTCACCAATCGGACAAGCCTACGAGCAGTACTTC.

This clonotype was picked up many times. The genes are TRBV14 and TRBJ2-3; 15 nucleotides agree with TRBD2. V lost 4 bases and J lost 2; bases outside the gene matches: 7. In germline, CDR1 is SGHDN, CDR2 FVKESK. The CDR3 is 18 amino acids. The CDR3 coding sequence is TGTGCCAGCAGCCCCGGACTAGCGGGGGGGACCCTCACAGATACGCAGTATTTT. It is translated as CASSPGLAGGTLTDTQYF. Full variable domain (missing parts from reference TRBV14 and TRBJ2-3): EAGVTQFPSHSVIEKGQTVTLRCDPISGHDNLYWYRRVMGKEIKFLLHFVKESKQDESGMPNNRFLAERTGGTYSTLKVQPAELEDSGVYFCASSPGLAGGTLTDTQYFGPGTRLTVL.

This chain joins TRBV6-2 or TRBV6-3 and TRBJ2-3; D uncertain. Germline V gene lookup returns CDR1 MNHEY and CDR2 SVGEGT. With 5 bases removed from V and 6 bases from J, the gap between germline ends came to 12 bases. The CDR3 runs to 13 residues. The CDR3 is CASSHRTPDTQYF. The CDR3 bases are TGTGCCAGCAGTCATCGAACACCGGATACGCAGTATTTT.

This chain links TRBV14 with TRBJ2-1; TRBD1 is a possible D gene (6 bases). The CDR3 is 15 residues long. Per germline, CDR1 SGHDN and CDR2 FVKESK. V was trimmed by 1 base and J by 9 bases, leaving 16 bases between them. The CDR3 is CASSQGQVRRSEQFF. DNA for the CDR3: TGTGCCAGCAGCCAAGGACAGGTACGTCGGAGTGAGCAGTTCTTC.

CDR3: CASSQTGLAGEGEQFF. CDR3 nucleotides: TGCGCCAGCAGCCAAACTGGGCTAGCGGGAGAGGGTGAGCAGTTCTTC. J is TRBJ2-1 and V is TRBV4-1; 10 nucleotides align to TRBD2. V shed 2 bases, J shed 9 bases, and the junction held 10 bases outside the gene matches. The CDR3 runs to 16 residues. Germline CDR1 and CDR2: MGHRA and YSYEKL.